These 13 T cell receptor beta chains were sequenced from one sample in a study of PD-1 blockade in classical Hodgkin lymphoma. Stated time point: newly diagnosed, previously untreated cHL patient sample. Method: immunoSEQ multiplex PCR; TCRdb's copy keeps in-frame clones and lacks some. The data hold around 26,000 clones, with around 94% observed a single time. Source material: peripheral blood mononuclear cells (PBMCs). These receptors were obtained from a human donor with classical Hodgkin lymphoma.

This clone was observed a few times. V gene TRBV19 combines with J gene TRBJ1-2; D remains ambiguous. CDR1 and CDR2 from the germline V gene are LNHDA and SQIVND (reference sequence). The V end lost 4 bases, the J end lost 8 bases, and 14 bases lay between the germline ends. This CDR3 contains 13 residues. The CDR3 DNA sequence: TGTGCCAGTAGTAGCGGACGGCTTGTCGGCTACACCTTC. Protein sequence: CASSSGRLVGYTF. The full variable domain, its missing parts supplied by reference TRBV19 and TRBJ1-2, is DGGITQSPKYLFRKEGQNVTLSCEQNLNHDAMYWYRQDPGQGLRLIYYSQIVNDFQKGDIAEGYSVSREKKESFPLTVTSAQKNPTAFYLCASSSGRLVGYTFGSGTRLTVV.

The chain combines TRBV6-6 with TRBJ2-7, with D possibly being TRBD1 or TRBD2 (5 bases each). CDR3 length: 14 amino acids. V lost 5 bases and J 5 bases, leaving 16 bases between the germline ends. Germline V gene lookup returns CDR1 MNHNY and CDR2 SVGAGI (reference sequence). DNA for the CDR3: TGTGCCAGCAGTCCCGGGACCCTAAGGCACGAGCAGTACTTC. Encoded protein: CASSPGTLRHEQYF.

This chain uses TRBV5-5 with TRBJ2-1; D gene uncertain. CDR1 is SGHKS and CDR2 is YYEKEE in the germline V gene (reference sequence). The CDR3 has 14 residues. With 1 base removed from V and 7 bases from J, the gap between germline ends came to 12 bases. The CDR3 protein is CASSLFSLRNEQFF. The CDR3 nucleotides are TGTGCCAGCAGCTTGTTCTCGTTGCGGAATGAGCAGTTCTTC.

The chain combines TRBV27 with TRBJ2-1; 9 bases are shared with TRBD2. The CDR3 loop spans 15 amino acids. The germline gives CDR1 MNHEY, CDR2 SMNVEV (reference sequence). V was pared by 1 base and J by 8 bases, with 6 bases of the junction left unmatched. CDR3 amino acids: CASSLFAGGPHEQFF. CDR3 DNA sequence: TGTGCCAGCAGTTTATTTGCGGGAGGGCCCCATGAGCAGTTCTTC.

As for this clone: The same CDR3 is also encoded by other DNA sequences in this sample. This rearrangement joins TRBV9 to TRBJ2-7; no firm D call. Germline V gives CDR1 SGDLS, CDR2 YYNGEE. The length of the CDR3 is 13 residues. Trimming stripped 0 bases from V and 3 bases from J, with 7 bases between. CDR3 region: CASSVGHSYEQYF. In nucleotides, the CDR3 is TGTGCCAGCAGCGTAGGACACAGCTACGAGCAGTACTTC.

The CDR3 region is CASRTQGLLNQPQHF. The CDR3 DNA follows: TGTGCCAGCAGGACCCAGGGGCTCCTAAATCAGCCCCAGCATTTT. V usage is TRBV28 and J usage is TRBJ1-5; tentatively, D is TRBD1 (6 bases). V dropped 6 bases and J dropped 4 bases, with 16 bases sitting between them. Germline V gene data show CDR1 as MDHEN and CDR2 as SYDVKM. CDR3 length: 15 amino acids.

The gene calls are TRBV9 and TRBJ1-3; 9 bases map to TRBD1. Per the germline V gene, CDR1 is SGDLS and CDR2 is YYNGEE. J was trimmed by 7 bases and V by 3 bases; bases with no gene match: 8. The CDR3 loop spans 15 amino acids. CDR3 bases: TGTGCCAGCAGCGCTCCGGGACAGGGAGGGAACACCATATATTTT. Translated: CASSAPGQGGNTIYF.

This clone was observed once. The V gene is TRBV7-9, the J gene TRBJ2-3; possible D gene TRBD2, 6 bases. From germline, CDR1 is SEHNR and CDR2 FQNEAQ (reference sequence). The CDR3 has 17 amino acids. V was cut by 6 bases and J by 0 bases, with 19 bases left in between. CDR3 protein: CASSNAGTLLSTDTQYF. DNA for the CDR3: TGTGCCAGCAGTAACGCGGGGACCCTTCTAAGCACAGATACGCAGTATTTT.

This clone was recorded once. J is TRBJ2-7 and V is TRBV2; the match to TRBD1 covers 8 bases. The trim removed 5 bases at V and 5 bases at J, leaving 8 bases unmatched. Germline CDR1 reads SNHLY; CDR2 reads FYNNEI. The CDR3 has 14 residues. Here the CDR3 DNA reads TGTGCCAGCAGTTCCCGGACAGGGAGCCACGAGCAGTACTTC. Translation gives CASSSRTGSHEQYF.

The gene calls are TRBV6-5 and TRBJ2-1; 9 nucleotides match TRBD2. Trimming removed 7 bases from V and 8 bases from J; junction bases left unmatched: 12. Germline V gives CDR1 MNHEY, CDR2 SVGAGI. This CDR3 is 15 amino acids long. CDR3 region: CASIATSGRTDEQFF. The CDR3 DNA sequence: TGTGCCAGCATCGCGACTAGCGGAAGAACAGATGAGCAGTTCTTC.

This clone came up a few times. The chain combines TRBV6-5 with TRBJ1-6, with TRBD1 matching 7 bases. Germline assignment: CDR1 MNHEY and CDR2 SVGAGI. V trimming: 6 bases; J trimming: 9 bases; junction bases outside the gene matches: 11. The CDR3 spans 15 residues. The CDR3 is CASRGRQGGGSPLHF. The CDR3 DNA reads as TGTGCCAGCAGGGGACGACAGGGTGGCGGTTCACCCCTCCACTTT.

The chain couples TRBV6-8 to TRBJ2-4, with 12 bases aligning to TRBD1. The V gene's germline CDR1 is MNHGY and CDR2 SAAAGT. CDR3 size: 20 residues. Unmatched junction bases numbered 11, after V lost 2 bases and J lost 0 bases. CDR3 in amino acids: CASSYNPGTGGHLAKNIQYF. The CDR3 DNA reads TGTGCCAGCAGTTACAATCCTGGGACAGGGGGCCATCTAGCCAAAAACATTCAGTACTTC.

CDR3 in DNA: TGCGCCAGCAGCTTGGGGACAGCTTCTAATGAAAAACTGTTTTTT. This gives the protein CASSLGTASNEKLFF. J is TRBJ1-4 and V is TRBV5-1, with D possibly TRBD1 on 6 matching bases. CDR1 SGHRS and CDR2 YFSETQ come from the germline V gene. The CDR3 sequence is 15 residues long. V dropped 0 bases and J dropped 3 bases, with 9 bases sitting between them. Supplemented by reference TRBV5-1 and TRBJ1-4, the full variable domain reads KAGVTQTPRYLIKTRGQQVTLSCSPISGHRSVSWYQQTPGQGLQFLFEYFSETQRNKGNFPGRFSGRQFSNSRSEMNVSTLELGDSALYLCASSLGTASNEKLFFGSGTQLSVL.